This TCR beta chain was retrieved from a study of shared clonotypes between healthy human individuals (dated by TCRdb to about 2020). Study-level background: The cohort included three men and a couple of women between 18 and 49 years of age. Libraries were prepared and TCR repertoires were sequenced by different laboratories using diverse techniques, in order to increase sequencing depth and limit assay-specific biases. Between about 0.8 and 9.5 billion PBMCs per donor were obtained by leukapheresis. Blood TCR repertoires of 5 or 6 healthy adults were deeply sequenced to estimate repertoire size and the extent of clonotype sharing between individuals. Per donor, three plates each were used for CD4 naive and CD4 memory, two for CD8 naive, and one for CD8 memory. The study at large found these results: Across a handful of donors, roughly 5.4% of naive CD4, around 3.5% of naive CD8, roughly 2.2% of memory CD4, and roughly 0.41% of memory CD8 clonotypes were shared. Compared with non-shared clonotypes, the clonotypes found in all four sorted-subset donors had higher generation probabilities. Pairwise subsampling indicated that sequencing depth was expected to affect the degree of clonotype sharing among donors. Incomplete sequencing was indicated by rarefaction of sorted-subset datasets, despite the large sequencing depth. Because the study included a small number of donors, the genetic and exposure-history diversity represented was limited. Sampling was restricted to blood, and TCR repertoires in tissues likely differ from the TCR repertoires found in blood. Estimated clonotype richness was generally larger for naive than for memory subsets.

Using the deep immunoSEQ assay, TCR CDR3 regions were amplified from genomic DNA by multiplex PCR. For each cell subset, the extracted genomic DNA was distributed evenly across all wells of several immunoSEQ 96-well plates, and each plate served as one replicate. Each replicate PCR for sorted subsets received around 200 ng genomic DNA, equal to tens of thousands of T cell genomes. The purified libraries were quantified using a Qubit 3.0 fluorometer, sized with a Bioanalyzer 2100, and then quantified again using the KAPA Library Quantification kit. Each immunoSEQ 96-well plate was sequenced on its own single-read 150-cycle Illumina NextSeq 550 flow cell. As for the authors' bioinformatics: The immunoSEQ output contained only junctional sequences without quality scores, so filtering could not match that applied to full-length reads. Sequences were annotated with PyIR, a Python wrapper for IgBLAST v1.9, and V/J genes and CDR3 were assigned using IMGT germline references. Any read was removed if the V/J assignment was weak (E-value above 1e-6), the CDR3 was missing, or the read contained stop codons, out-of-frame junctions, or ambiguous translated residues. A V3J clonotype was defined by an identical inferred V gene, J gene, and CDR3 amino acid sequence. Percentage overlap between repertoires was calculated by dividing the number of shared unique clonotypes by the size of the smaller repertoire. Three approaches were used to assess repertoire richness: RTK rarefaction, the Chao1 estimator, and Recon v2.1 estimates of unobserved clonotypes. Generation probabilities for all TCRbeta clonotypes obtained by the gDNA method from a handful of donors were computed using OLGA. TCRdb holds this immuneACCESS table with in-frame rearrangements only. Some clones are missing; in checked studies, unresolved V genes explain under half, and the rest has no known cause. From that table come the V and J calls and clone size; the DNA was used to work out D and trimming. The sample table shows fewer than 1.6 million clones, and roughly 98.5% are seen once. The top ten clonotypes cover 0.3% to 0.45% of the sample.

After removal of 6 bases from V and 4 bases from J, the junction retains 12 bases not matched to a gene. The CDR3 numbers 15 residues from cysteine through phenylalanine. The sequence is cut down to CDR3 DNA, 45 bases in frame from base 1. In the germline V gene, CDR1 corresponds to MNHEY and CDR2 to SVGAGI. A remark on this clone: Its binding antigen is unknown. No qualities accompany the bases; no much larger clone lies one base away.

The donors were healthy, HIV-negative adults who had no recently reported acute infections or vaccinations. Every donor was a Caucasian adult living in Nashville, Tennessee, USA. CD4+ T cells were enriched through magnetic negative selection, after which naive cells were positively selected on CD45RA and the remaining negative fraction served as the memory subset. Blood was obtained by leukapheresis, after which PBMCs were separated by Ficoll-Histopaque density gradient centrifugation and cryopreserved in liquid nitrogen vapor phase. Purity and quantity of every magnetically sorted T cell population were checked by analytical flow cytometry. Each sorted fraction had its genomic DNA isolated and then quantified by UV absorbance on a Nanodrop 2000c.

The TCR originated in a man aged 25-45 years in good health. Sequenced sample: naive CD4+ T cells sorted from blood. The meaning of the sample's cell subset or site label: CD45RA+ positively selected. The rearranged segments are TRBV6-5 and TRBJ2-7, and 7 junctional nucleotides match TRBD2. CDR3 sequence: CASSRRAGVGYEQYF. The nucleotides are TGTGCCAGCAGCCGCCGCGCGGGAGTAGGTTACGAGCAGTACTTC.